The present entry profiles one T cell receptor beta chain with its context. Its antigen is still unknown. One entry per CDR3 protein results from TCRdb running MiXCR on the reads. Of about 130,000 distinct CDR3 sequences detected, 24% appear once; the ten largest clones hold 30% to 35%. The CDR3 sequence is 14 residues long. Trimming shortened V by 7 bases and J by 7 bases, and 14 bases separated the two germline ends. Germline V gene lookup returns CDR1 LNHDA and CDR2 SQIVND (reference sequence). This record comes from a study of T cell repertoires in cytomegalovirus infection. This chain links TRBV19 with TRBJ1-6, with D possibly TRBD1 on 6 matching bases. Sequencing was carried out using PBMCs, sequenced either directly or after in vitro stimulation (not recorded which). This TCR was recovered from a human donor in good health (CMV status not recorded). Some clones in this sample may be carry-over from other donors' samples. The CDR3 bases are TGTGCCAGTAAGGGGGGTTCGGCAAATTCACCCCTCCACTTT. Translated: CASKGGSANSPLHF.